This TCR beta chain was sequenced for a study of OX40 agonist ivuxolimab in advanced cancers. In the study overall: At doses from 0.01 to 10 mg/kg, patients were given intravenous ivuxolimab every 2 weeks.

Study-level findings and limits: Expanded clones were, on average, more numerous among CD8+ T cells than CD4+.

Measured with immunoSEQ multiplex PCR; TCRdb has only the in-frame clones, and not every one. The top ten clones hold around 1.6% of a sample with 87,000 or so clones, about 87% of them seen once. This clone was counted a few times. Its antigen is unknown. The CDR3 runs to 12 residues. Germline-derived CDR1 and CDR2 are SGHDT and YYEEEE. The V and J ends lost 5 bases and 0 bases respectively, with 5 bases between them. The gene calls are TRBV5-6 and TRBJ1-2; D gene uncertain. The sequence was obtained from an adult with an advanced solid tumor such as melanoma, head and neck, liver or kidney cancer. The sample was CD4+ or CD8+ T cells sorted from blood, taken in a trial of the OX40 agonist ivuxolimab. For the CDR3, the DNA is TGTGCCAGCAGGAGGTCTAACTATGGCTACACCTTC. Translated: CASRRSNYGYTF.